Below are 22 T cell receptor beta chains sequenced from a single sample in a study of CD8+ T cells in alopecia areata (dated by TCRdb to between 2017 and 2018). According to the study, the label for this sample's time point signals: four to five weeks on oral tofacitinib. The sample's treatment or condition label, in plain terms: oral pan-JAK inhibitor, 5-10 mg twice daily. Libraries were made using the immunoSEQ multiplex PCR assay. RNA was extracted from all samples and reverse transcribed into cDNA as template for TCR sequencing. The immuneACCESS repertoire file appears here via TCRdb, limited to in-frame rearrangements. These files lack a portion of the clones; in checked studies, under half of the deficit traces to unresolved V genes, and the cause of the others is not known. In all, the sample holds about 150,000 clones, and 45% to 65% of those were seen once. The top ten hold around 15% of the sample.

Sequenced material: CD8+ T cells sorted from blood, taken at week 4, from a patient treated with tofacitinib. The receptors shown here come from a human donor with alopecia areata.

The chain employs TRBV27 and TRBJ2-7; D call uncertain. There are 15 residues in the CDR3. V was trimmed by 5 bases and J by 3 bases, leaving 17 bases between them. CDR1 is MNHEY and CDR2 is SMNVEV in the germline V gene (reference sequence). The CDR3 spells CASSPSPTFFYEQYF. Here the CDR3 DNA reads TGTGCCAGCAGTCCTTCCCCCACATTTTTCTACGAGCAGTACTTC.

This chain joins TRBV7-2 and TRBJ2-1; D remains ambiguous. Germline V gene sequence: CDR1 SGHTA, CDR2 FQGNSA. V was trimmed by 5 bases and J by 2 bases, leaving 13 bases between them. There are 15 residues in the CDR3. The CDR3, as DNA: TGTGCCAGCAGCCAGGTACATGGAGCCTACAATGAGCAGTTCTTC. Translating it yields CASSQVHGAYNEQFF. Combining the CDR3 with reference TRBV7-2 and TRBJ2-1 gives the whole variable domain GAGVSQSPSNKVTEKGKDVELRCDPISGHTALYWYRQSLGQGLEFLIYFQGNSAPDKSGLPSDRFSAERTGGSVSTLTIQRTQQEDSAVYLCASSQVHGAYNEQFFGPGTRLTVL.

This clone was detected only once. The gene calls are TRBV7-2 and TRBJ2-3, with D possibly TRBD2 on 5 matching bases. This CDR3 is built from 12 residues. The germline V gene has CDR1 SGHTA and CDR2 FQGNSA. The ends were cut back, 3 bases at V and 14 bases at J, with 15 bases in the middle. The CDR3 sequence is CASSLTGISPYF. Written as DNA, the CDR3 is TGTGCCAGCAGCTTGACCGGGATTTCACCGTATTTT.

About this clone itself: The same CDR3 also results from other DNA sequences found in this sample. The chain is built from TRBV7-9 and TRBJ1-5; D is unclear. V was pared by 1 base and J by 6 bases, with 4 bases between. This CDR3 is 12 amino acids long. The germline V gene has CDR1 SEHNR and CDR2 FQNEAQ (reference sequence). CDR3: CASSLGGQPQHF. In DNA form, the CDR3 reads TGTGCCAGCAGCTTAGGGGGTCAGCCCCAGCATTTT.

This rearrangement joins TRBV11-2 to TRBJ2-5; D is perhaps TRBD1 or TRBD2 (5 bases each). Germline CDR1 is SGHAT and CDR2 is FQNNGV. Trimming removed 5 bases from V and 5 bases from J, with 18 bases in between. The CDR3 is 15 amino acids. The CDR3 reads CASSPGPTGAETQYF. CDR3 DNA: TGTGCCAGCAGCCCTGGGCCTACCGGGGCGGAGACCCAGTACTTC.

V gene TRBV5-4 combines with J gene TRBJ2-2; 11 bases line up with TRBD1. The V gene end was trimmed by 4 bases and the J gene end by 3 bases; junction bases not matched to a gene: 8. The CDR3 is 17 residues long. Germline V gene data show CDR1 as SGHNT and CDR2 as YYREEE (reference sequence). The CDR3 loop reads CASSRNGQGAYTGELFF. CDR3 DNA sequence: TGTGCCAGCAGCAGGAACGGACAGGGGGCTTACACCGGGGAGCTGTTTTTT.

This clone has a handful of counts. This chain connects TRBV29-1 to TRBJ2-5; possibly TRBD1 for D (7 bases). The V end lost 5 bases, the J end lost 2 bases, and 15 bases lay between the germline ends. From germline, CDR1 is SQVTM and CDR2 ANQGSEA. The CDR3 runs 14 residues. CDR3 sequence (DNA): TGCAGCGTTTGCGGGGACAGCACTCAAGAGACCCAGTACTTC. It is translated as CSVCGDSTQETQYF.

This clone was detected only once. The chain combines TRBV11-2 with TRBJ1-2; 7 bases match TRBD1. The CDR3 is 13 residues long. The J segment lost 8 bases and the V segment lost 3 bases, leaving 6 bases of the junction unmatched. CDR1 SGHAT and CDR2 FQNNGV come from the germline V gene. In DNA, the CDR3 is TGTGCCAGCAGCTTCCCATACAGGGGCGGCTACACCTTC. Protein: CASSFPYRGGYTF.

The gene calls are TRBV5-6 and TRBJ1-5, with a weak D call TRBD1 (5 bases). Germline values: CDR1 SGHDT, CDR2 YYEEEE. The CDR3 has 13 residues. The V gene lost 5 bases and the J gene lost 3 bases, with 9 bases spanning the gap. CDR3 DNA sequence: TGTGCCAGCAGTGGGGGGTCCAATCAGCCCCAGCATTTT. It codes for CASSGGSNQPQHF.

V gene TRBV6-5 combines with J gene TRBJ2-7, with D possibly TRBD1 on 5 matching bases. The germline V gene has CDR1 MNHEY and CDR2 SVGAGI. The CDR3 sequence is 13 residues long. V was trimmed by 3 bases and J by 6 bases, leaving 12 bases between them. The CDR3 region has the DNA TGTGCCAGCAGTTATGGCGTAGGGGTCGAGCAGTACTTC. Its protein product is CASSYGVGVEQYF.

The V call is TRBV27, the J call TRBJ1-5; TRBD1 aligns across 7 bases. Trimming cost V 9 bases and J 2 bases; bases outside gene matches: 4. Germline CDR1 and CDR2: MNHEY and SMNVEV (reference sequence). CDR3 size: 13 residues. CDR3 protein: CASWTGRNQPQHF. The CDR3 DNA reads TGTGCCAGTTGGACAGGCCGCAATCAGCCCCAGCATTTT.

The V gene is TRBV2, the J gene TRBJ2-5; maybe TRBD1 (5 bases). This CDR3 is built from 11 residues. Germline CDR1 and CDR2: SNHLY and FYNNEI. Trimming shortened V by 2 bases and J by 10 bases, and 8 bases separated the two germline ends. CDR3 sequence (DNA): TGTGCCAGCAGTGAACAGGGAATCCAGTACTTC. This codes for CASSEQGIQYF.

The chain carries TRBV19 and TRBJ1-2; possible D gene TRBD1, 5 bases. Germline CDR1 LNHDA, CDR2 SQIVND (reference sequence). This CDR3 has 12 residues. V shed 9 bases and J shed 5 bases, with 13 bases lying between them. DNA for the CDR3: TGTGCCAGCTCCGGGACGGCGTATGGCTACACCTTC. Translating it yields CASSGTAYGYTF.

This clone was seen just once. This chain uses TRBV5-6 with TRBJ1-6, with D maybe TRBD1 (6 bases). The CDR3 covers 16 residues. Germline CDR1 SGHDT, CDR2 YYEEEE. V gave up 4 bases and J gave up 0 bases, with 11 bases separating them. For the CDR3, the DNA is TGTGCCAGCAGCAATCAGGGGAGCTCCTATAATTCACCCCTCCACTTT. It is translated as CASSNQGSSYNSPLHF.

The gene calls are TRBV30 and TRBJ2-7; D may be TRBD1 (6 bases). This CDR3 comprises 15 residues. The V end was cut by 0 bases, the J end by 2 bases, with 14 bases between. The germline CDR1 and CDR2 sequences are GTSNPN and SVGIG (reference sequence). The CDR3 protein is CAWSVQGDTTYEQYF. CDR3 in DNA: TGTGCCTGGAGTGTACAAGGGGACACCACCTACGAGCAGTACTTC.

The chain employs TRBV4-3 and TRBJ2-7, with a weak D call TRBD2 (5 bases). The germline gives CDR1 LGHNA, CDR2 YSLEER. This CDR3 region has 13 residues. Trimming took 0 bases from V and 6 from J, leaving 9 bases between them. As DNA, the CDR3 is TGCGCCAGCAGCCAAGATCGAGGGATCGAGCAGTACTTC. Residues: CASSQDRGIEQYF.

The rearrangement links TRBV27 to TRBJ2-7; 9 positions agree with TRBD2. The CDR3 covers 14 residues. The germline gives CDR1 MNHEY, CDR2 SMNVEV (reference sequence). The J segment lost 4 bases and the V segment lost 4 bases, leaving 5 bases of the junction unmatched. The CDR3 nucleotides are TGTGCCAGCAGTTCCTTAGCGGGGGCATACGAGCAGTACTTC. Its protein product is CASSSLAGAYEQYF.

This clone has more than one count but fewer than ten. The chain's CDR3 is CASSSENEQYF. In DNA, the CDR3 is TGTGCCAGCAGCTCCGAGAACGAGCAGTACTTC. V usage is TRBV7-3 and J usage is TRBJ2-7; D is unclear. Germline loops: CDR1 SGHTA, CDR2 FQGTGA. V was clipped by 4 bases and J by 5 bases, with 6 bases between them. The CDR3 is 11 amino acids.

The DNA of the CDR3 is TGTGCCAGCCAGCAGGGACGGACTAATGAAAAACTGTTTTTT. Encoded protein: CASQQGRTNEKLFF. The rearrangement links TRBV6-6 to TRBJ1-4; possible D gene TRBD1, 5 bases. Trimming removed 8 bases at V and 2 bases at J, with 12 bases between. In germline, CDR1 is MNHNY, CDR2 SVGAGI (reference sequence). The CDR3 covers 14 residues.

The genes are TRBV7-9 and TRBJ2-7; no clear D. The germline CDR1 and CDR2 sequences are SEHNR and FQNEAQ (reference sequence). V was pared by 5 bases and J by 5 bases, with 10 bases between. The CDR3 loop spans 12 amino acids. The CDR3 coding sequence is TGTGCCAGCAGCGAAACTTCAGACGAGCAGTACTTC. Translation: CASSETSDEQYF.

The chain recombines TRBV2 with TRBJ2-7; D is perhaps TRBD2 (6 bases). V was pared by 6 bases and J by 3 bases, with 15 bases between. The CDR3 runs to 14 residues. Per the germline V gene, CDR1 is SNHLY and CDR2 is FYNNEI. This CDR3 reads CASREGLSSYEQYF. The DNA for the CDR3 is TGTGCCAGCAGGGAGGGACTCTCAAGCTACGAGCAGTACTTC.

This chain uses TRBV7-9 with TRBJ1-5; D might be TRBD1 (5 bases). Per the germline V gene, CDR1 is SEHNR and CDR2 is FQNEAQ (reference sequence). The V and J ends lost 4 bases and 5 bases respectively, with 9 bases between them. The CDR3 is made up of 13 amino acids. CDR3 sequence: CASSSDSYQPQHF. The DNA of the CDR3 is TGTGCCAGCAGCTCCGACAGTTATCAGCCCCAGCATTTT.